The source of this TCR beta chain is a study of blood T cell repertoires in COVID-19. The wider study: From the United States, Italy and Spain came samples of acute and convalescent COVID-19. T cells, B-cell-depleted T cells, or PBMCs supplied cDNA or gDNA.

Germline assignment: CDR1 LNHDA and CDR2 SQIVND (reference sequence). The CDR3 covers 15 residues. J gave up 6 bases and V 3 bases, and 7 bases lay outside the gene matches. Authors' methods: Estimated nucleated cell counts came from reference gene primer amplification. The data were produced by immunoSEQ multiplex PCR, yet TCRdb's version contains in-frame clones alone and is incomplete. V and J calls and clone size are given by that table; D and trimming were obtained from the DNA. The sample holds about 190,000 clones; roughly 73% are singletons and the top ten take 2.5% to 3%. Sequences were obtained from peripheral blood. The TCR was taken from a woman over 75 with active or convalescent COVID-19. The rearrangement joins TRBV19 to TRBJ1-4, with 7 positions matching TRBD1. For the CDR3, the DNA is TGTGCCAGTAGTATTTTCGACAGGGTGGATGAAAAACTGTTTTTT. Translating gives CASSIFDRVDEKLFF.